This T cell receptor beta chain emerged from a study of blood T cell repertoires in COVID-19. Study information: From the United States, Italy and Spain came samples of acute and convalescent COVID-19. Sample material is recorded as cDNA or gDNA derived from T cells, B-cell-depleted T cells, or PBMCs.

The V gene lost 10 bases and the J gene lost 7 bases, with 19 bases spanning the gap. The CDR3 contains 14 residues. Germline CDR1 and CDR2: SNHLY and FYNNEI. As handled by the study authors: Scientists estimated how many nucleated cells there were by amplifying reference gene primers. Clones were read by immunoSEQ multiplex PCR, and TCRdb kept only the in-frame ones, dropping some. The V and J calls and clone size come from that table; D and trimming were worked out from the DNA. The sample has about 89,000 clones, less than 85% seen once; the top ten hold about 19%. The sequence was collected from an elderly woman with acute or convalescent COVID-19. V is TRBV2 and J is TRBJ1-4; possibly TRBD1 for D (6 bases). Material: peripheral blood. The DNA for the CDR3 is TGTGCCACCTTGACAGCAAGGGGGGGTGAAAAACTGTTTTTT. As protein: CATLTARGGEKLFF. Complete variable domain (other parts from reference TRBV2 and TRBJ1-4): EPEVTQTPSHQVTQMGQEVILRCVPISNHLYFYWYRQILGQKVEFLVSFYNNEISEKSEIFDDQFSVERPDGSNFTLKIRSTKLEDSAMYFCATLTARGGEKLFFGSGTQLSVL.